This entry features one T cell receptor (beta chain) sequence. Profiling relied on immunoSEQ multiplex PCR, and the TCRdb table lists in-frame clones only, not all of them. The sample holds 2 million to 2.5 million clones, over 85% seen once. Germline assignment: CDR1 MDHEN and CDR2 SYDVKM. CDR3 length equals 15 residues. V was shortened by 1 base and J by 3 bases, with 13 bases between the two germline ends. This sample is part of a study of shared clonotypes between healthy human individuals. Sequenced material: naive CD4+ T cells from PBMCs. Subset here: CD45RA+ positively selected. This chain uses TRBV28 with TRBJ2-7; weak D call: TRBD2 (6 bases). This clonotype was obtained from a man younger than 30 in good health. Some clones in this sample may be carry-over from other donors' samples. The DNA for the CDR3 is TGTGCCAGCAGTTTATTGGTGGGACTCGACTACGAGCAGTACTTC. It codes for CASSLLVGLDYEQYF.